This T cell receptor beta chain was identified during a study of identical twins. Trimming pared 4 bases from V and 1 base from J, leaving 14 bases between. The CDR3 sequence is 15 residues long. Per the germline V gene, CDR1 is SNHLY and CDR2 is FYNNEI. One entry per CDR3 protein results from TCRdb running MiXCR on the 5' RACE reads. In the table there are 500,000 to 600,000 distinct CDR3 sequences, around 20% of which are singletons. On this clonotype itself: Its antigen is as yet unknown.

Study results and limitations: For cord blood, abundant beta clonotypes had fewer insertions, unlike memory repertoires, which showed none. Those out-of-frame alpha sequences shared by twins showed an excess of low generation probability.

The same data also contributed to another study, on T cells expressing NK-cell markers. Per that study: Obtained from sorted CD3+CD56+NKG2C+, CD3+CD56+NKG2C- and CD3+CD56-NKG2C+ T cells were the TCR beta repertoires. Dominant NKG2C+ clonotypes made up roughly 1.0-7.0% of CD8+ T cells in several donors.

The genes are TRBV2 and TRBJ2-7; D is possibly TRBD1 or TRBD2 (5 bases each). Material for sequencing was CD4+ T cells sorted from blood. The receptor was derived from a woman under 30 in good health. For the CDR3, the DNA is TGTGCCAGCAGTGGGGACGTTCGGTCGTCCTACGAGCAGTACTTC. Encoded protein: CASSGDVRSSYEQYF.